Below are 29 T cell receptor beta chains sequenced from a single sample in a study of blood T cell repertoires in COVID-19. Profiling relied on immunoSEQ multiplex PCR, and the TCRdb table lists in-frame clones only, not all of them. This table has some 170,000 clones, roughly 85% appearing once. Sequenced material: PBMCs or T cells enriched from blood (not recorded which). The origin of the receptors is a man aged 40-50 years who had recovered from COVID-19.

The chain links TRBV5-4 to TRBJ2-5; D may be TRBD2 (5 bases). This CDR3 has 14 residues. Trimming stripped 3 bases from V and 4 bases from J, with 13 bases between. Germline values: CDR1 SGHNT, CDR2 YYREEE (reference sequence). The CDR3 nucleotides are TGTGCCAGCAGCTGGGGAGTAGTGGGAGAGACCCAGTACTTC. Translating gives CASSWGVVGETQYF.

CDR3 nucleotide sequence: TGTGCCAGCAGTCCGCAAGGAGGGGAGGACTATGGCTACACCTTC. This translates into CASSPQGGEDYGYTF. The chain uses TRBV27 and TRBJ1-2; D perhaps matches TRBD1 (5 bases). The length of the CDR3 is 15 residues. Germline assignment: CDR1 MNHEY and CDR2 SMNVEV (reference sequence). V lost 5 bases, J lost 3 bases, and 16 bases lay in between.

This chain links TRBV19 with TRBJ1-1; possible D gene TRBD1, 6 bases. The CDR3 totals 15 residues. The V end lost 1 base, the J end lost 4 bases, and 13 bases lay between the germline ends. Germline CDR1 and CDR2: LNHDA and SQIVND (reference sequence). The DNA for the CDR3 is TGTGCCAGTAGTATAGGTCGGAGACAGGCCACTGAAGCTTTCTTT. Its protein is CASSIGRRQATEAFF.

The chain links TRBV25-1 to TRBJ1-2; 7 nucleotides line up with TRBD1. CDR1 and CDR2 from the germline V gene are MGHDK and SYGVNS. The CDR3 has 14 residues. The V and J ends lost 5 bases and 6 bases, in that order; junction bases with no gene match: 9. CDR3 loop: CASSQETGFHGYTF. CDR3 sequence (DNA): TGTGCCAGCAGTCAAGAGACAGGGTTCCATGGCTACACCTTC.

J is TRBJ1-4 and V is TRBV5-1; D may be TRBD1 (6 bases). Per the germline V gene, CDR1 is SGHRS and CDR2 is YFSETQ. The CDR3 is made up of 14 amino acids. V dropped 2 bases and J dropped 5 bases, with 10 bases sitting between them. CDR3 sequence: CASSLGTHNEKLFF. For the CDR3, the DNA is TGCGCCAGCAGCTTAGGGACACACAATGAAAAACTGTTTTTT.

This chain joins TRBV7-3 and TRBJ2-2, with 9 bases lining up with TRBD1. The CDR3 consists of 16 residues. V dropped 0 bases and J dropped 7; count of bases not matched to a gene: 6. Germline CDR1 is SGHTA and CDR2 is FQGTGA. Here the CDR3 DNA reads TGTGCCAGCAGCTTAACCGGGACAGGGAAGGTCGGGGAGCTGTTTTTT. It yields the protein CASSLTGTGKVGELFF.

The CDR3 spells CASSPARGAEAFF. The CDR3 region has the DNA TGTGCCAGCTCCCCCGCGCGGGGGGCGGAAGCTTTCTTT. This chain links TRBV18 with TRBJ1-1; possible D gene TRBD1, 6 bases. Per germline, CDR1 KGHSH and CDR2 LQKENI. Trimming shortened V by 6 bases and J by 8 bases, and 16 bases separated the two germline ends. This CDR3 region has 13 residues.

This chain uses TRBV30 with TRBJ1-5, with D possibly matching TRBD1 (6 bases). V was shortened by 0 bases and J by 0 bases, with 12 bases between the two germline ends. The CDR3 spans 16 residues. The germline V gene has CDR1 GTSNPN and CDR2 SVGIG (reference sequence). As DNA, the CDR3 is TGTGCCTGGAGTGTAGGTGGACAGATTAGCAATCAGCCCCAGCATTTT. Translated, it gives CAWSVGGQISNQPQHF.

The rearrangement joins TRBV11-3 to TRBJ2-7; D unresolved. V was cut by 0 bases and J by 5 bases, with 8 bases left in between. The germline V gene has CDR1 SGHNT and CDR2 YENEEA. The CDR3 totals 13 residues. The CDR3 DNA reads TGTGCCAGCAGCTTAGATGGGCCAAACGAGCAGTACTTC. It specifies CASSLDGPNEQYF.

The CDR3 bases are TGTGCCGCTGGGACAGGGCCACACGAGCAGTACTTC. It codes for CAAGTGPHEQYF. The V call is TRBV2, the J call TRBJ2-7; 9 bases are shared with TRBD1. V lost 11 bases and J lost 5; bases outside the gene matches: 7. CDR1 SNHLY and CDR2 FYNNEI come from the germline V gene. The CDR3 totals 12 residues.

The rearrangement uses TRBV3-1 (or the pseudogene TRBV3-2) and TRBJ1-4; D may be TRBD1 (5 bases). The germline V gene encodes CDR1 LGHDT and CDR2 YNNKEL (reference sequence). V was clipped by 4 bases and J by 4 bases, with 10 bases between them. The CDR3 is made up of 14 amino acids. This chain's CDR3 is CASSPWGGNEKLFF. CDR3 nucleotides: TGTGCCAGCAGCCCGTGGGGGGGTAATGAAAAACTGTTTTTT.

The chain links TRBV2 to TRBJ1-1; no reliable D call. This CDR3 spans 13 amino acids. Germline V gene sequence: CDR1 SNHLY, CDR2 FYNNEI. Trimming stripped 3 bases from V and 1 base from J, with 6 bases between. CDR3 region: CASSEGRNTEAFF. CDR3 bases: TGTGCCAGCAGTGAGGGGAGGAACACTGAAGCTTTCTTT.

The V and J genes are TRBV28 and TRBJ1-1; a weak D match, TRBD1 (6 bases). CDR1 is MDHEN, CDR2 SYDVKM, per germline. The CDR3 runs 18 residues. V gave up 3 bases and J gave up 1 base, with 21 bases separating them. The CDR3 DNA is TGTGCCAGCAGTTTTGTGTATGAAACAGGGAATGCGAACACTGAAGCTTTCTTT. It specifies CASSFVYETGNANTEAFF.

J is TRBJ1-6 and V is TRBV10-1, with 11 positions matching TRBD1. CDR3 length equals 13 residues. J gave up 8 bases and V 8 bases, and 2 bases lay outside the gene matches. In germline, CDR1 is WNHNN, CDR2 SYGVQD (reference sequence). Here the CDR3 reads CASGDRGDSPLHF. The CDR3 DNA is TGCGCCAGCGGGGACAGGGGGGATTCACCCCTCCACTTT.

The chain combines TRBV5-6 with TRBJ2-7, with 7 bases identical to TRBD1. The CDR3 has 15 amino acids. Germline V gives CDR1 SGHDT, CDR2 YYEEEE. V lost 4 bases, J lost 0 bases, and 7 bases stayed unmatched. The DNA for the CDR3 is TGTGCCAGCAGCCCACAGGGGCCGAGCTCCTACGAGCAGTACTTC. Its translation: CASSPQGPSSYEQYF.

This rearrangement joins TRBV11-2 to TRBJ2-1; a possible D gene is TRBD1 (5 bases). Trimming cost V 0 bases and J 4 bases, with 10 bases left between them. Per the germline V gene, CDR1 is SGHAT and CDR2 is FQNNGV. The CDR3 loop spans 15 amino acids. CDR3 in DNA: TGTGCCAGCAGCTTAGAAGCAGGGCTGTACAATGAGCAGTTCTTC. As protein: CASSLEAGLYNEQFF. The full variable domain, its missing parts supplied by reference TRBV11-2 and TRBJ2-1, is EAGVAQSPRYKIIEKRQSVAFWCNPISGHATLYWYQQILGQGPKLLIQFQNNGVVDDSQLPKDRFSAERLKGVDSTLKIQPAKLEDSAVYLCASSLEAGLYNEQFFGPGTRLTVL.

V is TRBV18 and J is TRBJ1-4; D gene uncertain. The germline CDR1 and CDR2 sequences are KGHSH and LQKENI. The CDR3 extends over 14 amino acids. With 2 bases removed from V and 7 bases from J, the gap between germline ends came to 11 bases. CDR3 nucleotide sequence: TGTGCCAGCTCACCAAGCAGGTTGCGTGAAAAACTGTTTTTT. Its protein product is CASSPSRLREKLFF. The variable domain in full, with the rest retrieved from reference TRBV18 and TRBJ1-4, is NAGVMQNPRHLVRRRGQEARLRCSPMKGHSHVYWYRQLPEEGLKFMVYLQKENIIDESGMPKERFSAEFPKEGPSILRIQQVVRGDSAAYFCASSPSRLREKLFFGSGTQLSVL.

This clone showed up just a few times. The V and J genes are TRBV5-1 and TRBJ2-1, with a tentative D call TRBD2 (6 bases). There are 16 residues in the CDR3. Germline-derived CDR1 and CDR2 are SGHRS and YFSETQ. The V and J ends lost 1 base and 0 bases respectively, with 11 bases between them. The CDR3: CASSLRTTSSYNEQFF. The CDR3 nucleotides read TGCGCCAGCAGCTTGCGGACGACTAGCTCCTACAATGAGCAGTTCTTC.

V gene TRBV28 combines with J gene TRBJ1-1; 8 nucleotides match TRBD1. CDR3 length equals 15 residues. The trim removed 4 bases at V and 2 bases at J, leaving 6 bases unmatched. Looked up from germline, CDR1 is MDHEN and CDR2 is SYDVKM. This CDR3 is CASSSGGAGNTEAFF. The CDR3, as DNA: TGTGCCAGCAGTTCAGGGGGCGCAGGAAACACTGAAGCTTTCTTT.

J is TRBJ2-1 and V is TRBV6-5; no clear D gene. Trimming removed 6 bases at V and 10 bases at J, with 10 bases between. CDR3 size: 11 residues. CDR1 and CDR2 (germline): MNHEY, SVGAGI. DNA of the CDR3: TGTGCCAGCAGGACATCGATGGAGCAGTTCTTC. Protein sequence: CASRTSMEQFF.

This rearrangement joins TRBV10-3 to TRBJ1-6; D is perhaps TRBD1 (6 bases). V was clipped by 6 bases and J by 5 bases, with 11 bases between them. In germline, CDR1 is ENHRY, CDR2 SYGVKD. The CDR3 runs to 14 residues. Here the CDR3 DNA reads TGTGCCATCAGGGGCCCAGGGGATAATTCACCCCTCCACTTT. Its translation: CAIRGPGDNSPLHF.

The V gene is TRBV19, the J gene TRBJ1-2; 7 bases map to TRBD1. This CDR3 has 13 amino acids. From germline, CDR1 is LNHDA and CDR2 SQIVND (reference sequence). Losses at the gene ends were 5 bases for V and 8 bases for J; bases not matched to a gene: 8. This CDR3 is CASSDQGVRGYTF. The CDR3 DNA follows: TGTGCCAGTAGTGACCAGGGGGTCAGAGGCTACACCTTC.

This chain connects TRBV10-3 to TRBJ2-7; D not resolved. The CDR3 spans 13 residues. Trimming removed 2 bases at V and 6 bases at J, with 11 bases between. CDR1 and CDR2 (germline): ENHRY, SYGVKD. CDR3 bases: TGTGCCATCAGTGAGGTTTCGCGGTCCGAGCAGTACTTC. Translated: CAISEVSRSEQYF.

The chain employs TRBV7-9 and TRBJ1-4; D not resolved. Germline V CDR1 and CDR2: SEHNR, FQNEAQ (reference sequence). V was cut by 1 base and J by 0 bases, with 6 bases left in between. The length of the CDR3 is 15 residues. The CDR3 nucleotides read TGTGCCAGCAGCTTAGATGGGCCAACTAATGAAAAACTGTTTTTT. It specifies CASSLDGPTNEKLFF.

The chain joins TRBV11-2 to TRBJ1-6; TRBD1 is a possible D gene (6 bases). This CDR3 is 15 amino acids long. The ends were cut back, 6 bases at V and 6 bases at J, with 15 bases in the middle. Per the germline V gene, CDR1 is SGHAT and CDR2 is FQNNGV. The DNA of the CDR3 is TGTGCCAGCAGTCACCACTCAGGGGTTAATTCACCCCTCCACTTT. Its protein product is CASSHHSGVNSPLHF.

The rearrangement joins TRBV6-5 to TRBJ2-5; 11 bases match TRBD2. Germline V gene lookup returns CDR1 MNHEY and CDR2 SVGAGI. Trimming cost V 6 bases and J 5 bases; bases outside gene matches: 5. The CDR3 is made up of 14 amino acids. DNA for the CDR3: TGTGCCAGCAGACTAGCGGGAGTTCGGGAGACCCAGTACTTC. Translated, it gives CASRLAGVRETQYF.

This clone was observed once. This rearrangement joins TRBV5-8 to TRBJ1-5; D is possibly TRBD1 (5 bases). The CDR3 has 13 residues. V was pared by 5 bases and J by 4 bases, with 10 bases between. Germline CDR1 SGHTS, CDR2 YDEGEE. CDR3 bases: TGTGCCAGCAGTTGGGGGGAAAATCAGCCCCAGCATTTT. Its translation is CASSWGENQPQHF.

This clone was counted a few times. This rearrangement joins TRBV30 to TRBJ2-2; the D gene is possibly TRBD1 (6 bases). The CDR3 contains 13 residues. V shed 5 bases and J shed 1 base, with 8 bases lying between them. Germline V gene data show CDR1 as GTSNPN and CDR2 as SVGIG (reference sequence). The CDR3 loop reads CAWWGLNTGELFF. In DNA form, the CDR3 reads TGTGCCTGGTGGGGGCTGAACACCGGGGAGCTGTTTTTT. Based on the CDR3 plus reference TRBV30 and TRBJ2-2, the full variable domain is SQTIHQWPATLVQPVGSPLSLECTVEGTSNPNLYWYRQAAGRGLQLLFYSVGIGQISSEVPQNLSASRPQDRQFILSSKKLLLSDSGFYLCAWWGLNTGELFFGEGSRLTVL.

This chain joins TRBV5-8 and TRBJ2-5; 12 bases agree with TRBD2. Looked up from germline, CDR1 is SGHTS and CDR2 is YDEGEE. The CDR3 runs 14 residues. V lost 0 bases, J lost 12 bases, and 6 bases stayed unmatched. CDR3 residues: CASSLGTSGELKYF. CDR3 in DNA: TGTGCCAGCAGCTTGGGGACTAGCGGGGAGCTGAAGTACTTC.